This T cell receptor beta chain was sequenced during a study of T cell responses to AZD1222 COVID-19 vaccine. Study observations and caveats: Possibly, clonal diversity was underestimated; donors were largely white British and included more females. Spike-wide coverage was observed for vaccine-associated CD4 TCRs, with dominant responses at 160-218 and 743-854. Researchers took repertoire samples only after the peak T cell response had come.

Turning to this clone: The antigen is not known.

CDR1 MNHEY and CDR2 SVGAGI come from the germline V gene. CDR3 size: 15 residues. With 5 bases clipped from V and 3 bases from J, the junction kept 6 bases outside the gene matches. The protocol was immunoSEQ multiplex PCR, while the TCRdb copy is restricted to in-frame clones and leaves out a portion. The repertoire includes around 200,000 clones, roughly 93% of them detected once, and around 3.8% sits in the top ten. The TCR was taken from an adult in good health. This chain joins TRBV6-5 and TRBJ1-1, with 10 bases identical to TRBD1. The sample in question was peripheral blood, obtained on day 0 of AZD1222 vaccination. The CDR3, as DNA: TGTGCCAGCAGTACCGGGACAGGGGTTTACACTGAAGCTTTCTTT. Its protein is CASSTGTGVYTEAFF.